This T cell receptor beta chain was documented in a study of lymphopenia after photon versus proton radiotherapy. The table came from immunoSEQ multiplex PCR; TCRdb's copy has only in-frame clones and leaves some out. This table has roughly 25,000 clones, approximately 89% appearing once. V was trimmed by 3 bases and J by 6 bases, leaving 9 bases between them. The length of the CDR3 is 13 residues. Germline lookup yields CDR1 LNHNV and CDR2 YYDKDF (reference sequence). This chain joins TRBV15 and TRBJ1-5; D remains unclear. The clonotype originates from a man aged 30-40 years with gastric cancer. Sequenced material: peripheral blood, taken from a patient treated with photon-based radiotherapy. The CDR3 nucleotides read TGTGCCACCAGCAGGACTTACGGTCAGCCCCAGCATTTT. Translation: CATSRTYGQPQHF.